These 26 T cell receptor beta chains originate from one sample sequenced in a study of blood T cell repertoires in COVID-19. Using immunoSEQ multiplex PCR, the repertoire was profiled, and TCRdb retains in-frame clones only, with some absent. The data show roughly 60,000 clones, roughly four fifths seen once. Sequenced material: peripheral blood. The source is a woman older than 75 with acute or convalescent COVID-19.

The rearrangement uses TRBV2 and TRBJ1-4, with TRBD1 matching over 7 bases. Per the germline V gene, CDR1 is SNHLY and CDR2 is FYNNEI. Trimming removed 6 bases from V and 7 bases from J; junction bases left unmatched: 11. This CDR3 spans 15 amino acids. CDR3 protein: CASSSSTGLGEKLFF. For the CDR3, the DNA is TGTGCCAGCAGCAGTTCGACAGGGCTAGGTGAAAAACTGTTTTTT.

The CDR3 protein is CASSFGTGDKETQYF. The CDR3, as DNA: TGTGCCAGCAGTTTCGGGACAGGGGATAAAGAGACCCAGTACTTC. The rearrangement uses TRBV28 and TRBJ2-5; 10 nucleotides agree with TRBD1. The CDR3 is made up of 15 amino acids. Per the germline V gene, CDR1 is MDHEN and CDR2 is SYDVKM. J lost 3 bases, V lost 3 bases, and 4 bases had no gene match.

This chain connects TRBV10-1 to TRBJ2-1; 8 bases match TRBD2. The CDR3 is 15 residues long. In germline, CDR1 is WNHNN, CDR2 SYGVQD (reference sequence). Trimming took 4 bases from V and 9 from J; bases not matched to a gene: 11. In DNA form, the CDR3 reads TGCGCCAGCAGTGTGATTAGCGGGAAGGGTGGTGAGCAGTTCTTC. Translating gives CASSVISGKGGEQFF.

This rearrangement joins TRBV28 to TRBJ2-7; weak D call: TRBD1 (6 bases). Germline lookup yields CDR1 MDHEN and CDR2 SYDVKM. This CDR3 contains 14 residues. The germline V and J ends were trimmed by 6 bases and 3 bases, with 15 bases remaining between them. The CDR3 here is CASRPPQGIYEQYF. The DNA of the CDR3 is TGTGCCAGCAGGCCCCCCCAGGGGATCTACGAGCAGTACTTC. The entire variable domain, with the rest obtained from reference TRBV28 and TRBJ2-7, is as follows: DVKVTQSSRYLVKRTGEKVFLECVQDMDHENMFWYRQDPGLGLRLIYFSYDVKMKEKGDIPEGYSVSREKKERFSLILESASTNQTSMYLCASRPPQGIYEQYFGPGTRLTVT.

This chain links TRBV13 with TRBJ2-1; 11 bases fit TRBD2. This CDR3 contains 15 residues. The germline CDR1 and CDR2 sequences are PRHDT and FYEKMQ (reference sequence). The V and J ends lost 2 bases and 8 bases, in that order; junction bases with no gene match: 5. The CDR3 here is CASSLWRLAGYEQFF. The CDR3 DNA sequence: TGTGCCAGCAGCTTATGGCGACTAGCGGGGTATGAGCAGTTCTTC. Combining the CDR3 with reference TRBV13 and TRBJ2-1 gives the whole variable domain AAGVIQSPRHLIKEKRETATLKCYPIPRHDTVYWYQQGPGQDPQFLISFYEKMQSDKGSIPDRFSAQQFSDYHSELNMSSLELGDSALYFCASSLWRLAGYEQFFGPGTRLTVL.

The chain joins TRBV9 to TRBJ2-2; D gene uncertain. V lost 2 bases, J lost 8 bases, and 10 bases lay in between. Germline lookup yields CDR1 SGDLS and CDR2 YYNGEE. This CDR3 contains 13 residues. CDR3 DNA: TGTGCCAGCAGCGTCAGGATGTCGGGGGAGCTGTTTTTT. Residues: CASSVRMSGELFF.

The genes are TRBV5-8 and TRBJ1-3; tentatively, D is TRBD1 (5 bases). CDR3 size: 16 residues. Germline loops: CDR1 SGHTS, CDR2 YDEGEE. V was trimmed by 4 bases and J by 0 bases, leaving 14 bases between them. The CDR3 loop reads CASSRPTVRSGNTIYF. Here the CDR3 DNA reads TGTGCCAGCAGCCGACCGACAGTTCGCTCTGGAAACACCATATATTTT.

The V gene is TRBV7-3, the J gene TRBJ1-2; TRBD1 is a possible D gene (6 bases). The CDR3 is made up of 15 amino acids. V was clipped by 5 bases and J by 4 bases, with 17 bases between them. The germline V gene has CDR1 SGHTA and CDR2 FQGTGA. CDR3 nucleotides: TGTGCCAGCAGCCCAGGGGCCGAAGCGACCTATGGCTACACCTTC. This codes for CASSPGAEATYGYTF.

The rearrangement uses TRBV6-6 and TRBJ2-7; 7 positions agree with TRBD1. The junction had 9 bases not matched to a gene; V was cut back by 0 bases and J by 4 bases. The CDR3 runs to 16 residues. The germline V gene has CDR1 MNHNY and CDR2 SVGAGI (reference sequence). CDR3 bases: TGTGCCAGCAGTTACTCCCCAGGGGGAAAAGGATACGAGCAGTACTTC. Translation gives CASSYSPGGKGYEQYF.

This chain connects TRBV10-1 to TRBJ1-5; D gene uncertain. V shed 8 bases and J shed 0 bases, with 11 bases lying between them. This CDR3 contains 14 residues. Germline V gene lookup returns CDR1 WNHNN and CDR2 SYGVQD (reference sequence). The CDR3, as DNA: TGCGCCAGCGCTTTCGGGTCTAGCAATCAGCCCCAGCATTTT. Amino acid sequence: CASAFGSSNQPQHF.

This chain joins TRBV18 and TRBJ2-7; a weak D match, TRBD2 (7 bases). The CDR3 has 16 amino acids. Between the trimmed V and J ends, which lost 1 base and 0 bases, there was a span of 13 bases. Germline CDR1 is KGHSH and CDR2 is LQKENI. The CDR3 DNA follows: TGTGCCAGCTCACCACTACGGGGGGCCAGCTCCTACGAGCAGTACTTC. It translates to CASSPLRGASSYEQYF.

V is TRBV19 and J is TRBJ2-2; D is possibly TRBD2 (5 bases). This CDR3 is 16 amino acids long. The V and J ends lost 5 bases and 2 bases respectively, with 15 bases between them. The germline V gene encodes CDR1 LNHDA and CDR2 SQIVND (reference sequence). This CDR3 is CASSPKGLLNTGELFF. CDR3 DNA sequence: TGTGCCAGTAGTCCCAAAGGACTCCTCAACACCGGGGAGCTGTTTTTT.

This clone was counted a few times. The CDR3 protein is CATSSSPGQTEAFF. The CDR3 DNA sequence: TGTGCCACCAGCAGTTCCCCCGGACAGACTGAAGCTTTCTTT. The chain links TRBV15 to TRBJ1-1; D is possibly TRBD1 (6 bases). The V gene's germline CDR1 is LNHNV and CDR2 YYDKDF (reference sequence). The CDR3 extends over 14 amino acids. The V end lost 3 bases, the J end lost 5 bases, and 13 bases lay between the germline ends. The complete variable domain, with remaining parts taken from reference TRBV15 and TRBJ1-1, reads DAMVIQNPRYQVTQFGKPVTLSCSQTLNHNVMYWYQQKSSQAPKLLFHYYDKDFNNEADTPDNFQSRRPNTSFCFLDIRSPGLGDTAMYLCATSSSPGQTEAFFGQGTRLTVV.

The CDR3 DNA sequence: TGCGCCAGCAGCTTGGGACACCCTAATCAGCCCCAGCATTTT. Its protein product is CASSLGHPNQPQHF. This chain links TRBV5-1 with TRBJ1-5; D gene unclear. Trimming removed 0 bases from V and 4 bases from J, with 8 bases in between. The CDR3 is 14 amino acids. Germline lookup yields CDR1 SGHRS and CDR2 YFSETQ.

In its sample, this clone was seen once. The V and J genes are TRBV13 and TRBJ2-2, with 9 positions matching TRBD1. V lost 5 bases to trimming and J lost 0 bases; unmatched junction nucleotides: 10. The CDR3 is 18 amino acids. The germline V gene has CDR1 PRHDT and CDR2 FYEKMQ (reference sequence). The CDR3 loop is CASSTRIQGAANTGELFF. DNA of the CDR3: TGTGCCAGCAGCACCCGGATACAGGGGGCCGCGAACACCGGGGAGCTGTTTTTT.

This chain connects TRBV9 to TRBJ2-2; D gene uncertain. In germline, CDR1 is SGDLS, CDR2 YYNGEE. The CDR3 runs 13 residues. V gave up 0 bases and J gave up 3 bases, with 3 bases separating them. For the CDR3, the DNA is TGTGCCAGCAGCGTAGTATACACCGGGGAGCTGTTTTTT. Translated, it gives CASSVVYTGELFF.

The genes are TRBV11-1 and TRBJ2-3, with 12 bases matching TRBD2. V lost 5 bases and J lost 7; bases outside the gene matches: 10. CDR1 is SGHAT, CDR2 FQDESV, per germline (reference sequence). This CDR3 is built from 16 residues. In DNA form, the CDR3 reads TGTGCCAGCAGCATAGGACTAGCGGGGCCCGGGTATACGCAGTATTTT. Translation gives CASSIGLAGPGYTQYF.

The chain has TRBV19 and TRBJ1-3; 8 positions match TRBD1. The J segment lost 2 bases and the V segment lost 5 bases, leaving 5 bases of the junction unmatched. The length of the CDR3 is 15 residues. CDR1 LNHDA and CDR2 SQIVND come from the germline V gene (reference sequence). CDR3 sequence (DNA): TGTGCCAGTAGTCCGCTGACAGGGGCTGGAAACACCATATATTTT. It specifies CASSPLTGAGNTIYF. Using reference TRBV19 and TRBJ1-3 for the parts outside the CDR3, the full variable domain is DGGITQSPKYLFRKEGQNVTLSCEQNLNHDAMYWYRQDPGQGLRLIYYSQIVNDFQKGDIAEGYSVSREKKESFPLTVTSAQKNPTAFYLCASSPLTGAGNTIYFGEGSWLTVV.

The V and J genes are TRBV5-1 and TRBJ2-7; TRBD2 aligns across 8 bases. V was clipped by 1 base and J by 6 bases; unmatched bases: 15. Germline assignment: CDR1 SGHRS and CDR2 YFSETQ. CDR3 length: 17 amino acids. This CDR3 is CASSLTTLLAAPGEQYF. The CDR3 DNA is TGCGCCAGCAGCTTGACAACCCTACTAGCGGCCCCGGGCGAGCAGTACTTC.

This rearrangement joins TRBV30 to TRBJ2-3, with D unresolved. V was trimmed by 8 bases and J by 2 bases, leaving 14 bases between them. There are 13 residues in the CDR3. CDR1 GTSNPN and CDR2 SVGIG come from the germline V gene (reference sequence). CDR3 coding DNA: TGTGCCGGGCACTCGAAACACACAGATACGCAGTATTTT. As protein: CAGHSKHTDTQYF.

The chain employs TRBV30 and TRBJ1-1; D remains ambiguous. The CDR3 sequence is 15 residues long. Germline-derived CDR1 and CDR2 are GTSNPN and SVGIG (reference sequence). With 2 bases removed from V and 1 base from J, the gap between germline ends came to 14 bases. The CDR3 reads CAWSRQATANTEAFF. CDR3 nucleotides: TGTGCCTGGAGTAGGCAAGCAACAGCGAACACTGAAGCTTTCTTT.

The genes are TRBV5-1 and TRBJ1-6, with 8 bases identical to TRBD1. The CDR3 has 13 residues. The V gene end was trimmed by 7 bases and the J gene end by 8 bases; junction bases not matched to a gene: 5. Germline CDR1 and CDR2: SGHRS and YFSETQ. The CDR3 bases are TGCGCCAGCCGGACAGGGTTGGATTCACCCCTCCACTTT. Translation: CASRTGLDSPLHF.

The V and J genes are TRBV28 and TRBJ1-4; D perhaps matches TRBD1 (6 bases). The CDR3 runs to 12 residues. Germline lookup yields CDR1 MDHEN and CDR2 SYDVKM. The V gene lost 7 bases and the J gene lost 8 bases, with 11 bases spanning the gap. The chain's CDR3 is CASTSGVEKLFF. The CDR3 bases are TGTGCCAGCACTTCAGGGGTGGAAAAACTGTTTTTT.

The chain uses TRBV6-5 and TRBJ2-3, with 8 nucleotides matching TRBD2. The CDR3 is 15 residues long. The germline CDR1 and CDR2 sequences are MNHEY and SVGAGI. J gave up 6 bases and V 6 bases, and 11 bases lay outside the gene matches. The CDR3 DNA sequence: TGTGCCAGCAGACCCACTGGACTAGCAGGTGATACGCAGTATTTT. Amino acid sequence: CASRPTGLAGDTQYF.

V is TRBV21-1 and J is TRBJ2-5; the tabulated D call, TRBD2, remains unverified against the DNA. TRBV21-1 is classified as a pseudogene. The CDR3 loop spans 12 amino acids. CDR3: CATNAGEETQYF. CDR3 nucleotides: TGTGCCACTAATGCGGGGGAAGAGACCCAGTACTTC.

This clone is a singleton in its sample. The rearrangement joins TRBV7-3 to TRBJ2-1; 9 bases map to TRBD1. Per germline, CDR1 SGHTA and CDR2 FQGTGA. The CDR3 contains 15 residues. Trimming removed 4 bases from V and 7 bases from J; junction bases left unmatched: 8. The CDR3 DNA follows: TGTGCCAGCAGCTCCCCGGGACAGGGTGGTAATGAGCAGTTCTTC. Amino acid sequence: CASSSPGQGGNEQFF.